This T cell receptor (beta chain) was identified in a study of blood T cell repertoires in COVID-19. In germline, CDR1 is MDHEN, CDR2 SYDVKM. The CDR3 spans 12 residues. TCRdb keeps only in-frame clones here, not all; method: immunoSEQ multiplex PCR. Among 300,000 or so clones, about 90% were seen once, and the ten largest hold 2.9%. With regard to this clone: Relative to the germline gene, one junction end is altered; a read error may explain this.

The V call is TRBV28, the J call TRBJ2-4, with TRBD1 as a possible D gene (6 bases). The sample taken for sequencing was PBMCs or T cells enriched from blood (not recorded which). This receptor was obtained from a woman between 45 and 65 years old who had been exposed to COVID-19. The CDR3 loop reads CASSQAARDRHF. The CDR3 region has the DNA TGTGCCAGCAGTCAAGCCGCTCGCGACAGGCACTTC.